The T cell receptor beta chain under discussion was sequenced for a study of shared clonotypes between healthy human individuals (dated by TCRdb to about 2020). At the level of the whole study: The cohort included a few men and a couple of women between 18 and 49 years of age. For each donor, three plates each were used for CD4 naive and CD4 memory, two plates were used for CD8 naive, and one plate was used for CD8 memory. To estimate repertoire size and how much clonotypes are shared between individuals, the study performed deep sequencing of blood TCR repertoires from 4 to 6 healthy adults. Libraries were prepared and TCR repertoires were sequenced by different laboratories using diverse techniques, in order to increase sequencing depth and limit assay-specific biases. Per donor, leukapheresis produced somewhere between about 0.9 and 9.5 billion PBMCs. Broad study findings and their caveats: The small number of donors limited the genetic and exposure-history diversity represented. When a handful of donors were compared, the shared fraction of clonotypes was roughly 4.8% for naive CD4, roughly 3.3% for naive CD8, roughly 2.5% for memory CD4, and approximately 0.4% for memory CD8. Only blood was sampled, and tissue TCR repertoires likely differ from those in blood. Compared with non-shared clonotypes, the clonotypes found in all four sorted-subset donors had higher generation probabilities. Pairwise subsampling led to the expectation that sequencing depth would affect the degree of clonotype sharing among donors. Estimated clonotype richness was generally larger for naive than for memory subsets. Incomplete sequencing was indicated by rarefaction of sorted-subset datasets, despite the large sequencing depth.

V and J lose 3 bases and 5 bases, and a span of 17 bases separates them. The CDR1 and CDR2 encoded by the germline V gene are SGHDN and FVKESK. From the cysteine up to the phenylalanine, the CDR3 has a length of 16 residues. The kept DNA is CDR3 alone, 48 bases in frame from the first base. This clone appeared a single time. The specificity of this receptor is unknown. No base qualities exist here, and no much larger clone lies one base off it. Healthy HIV-negative adults with no recently reported acute infections or vaccinations were included as donors. All donors were Caucasian adults living in Nashville, Tennessee, USA. CD8 memory samples combined magnetically selected CD45RO+ cells with CCR7-negative CD45RA+ effector memory (TemRA) cells. Blood was collected by leukapheresis, and PBMCs were isolated by Ficoll-Histopaque density gradient centrifugation and then cryopreserved in liquid nitrogen vapor phase. Purity and quantity of every magnetically sorted T cell population were checked by analytical flow cytometry. Genomic DNA was isolated from each sorted fraction and quantified by UV absorbance on a Nanodrop 2000c.

Using the deep immunoSEQ assay, multiplex PCR amplified TCR CDR3 regions from genomic DNA. For each cell subset, the extracted genomic DNA was distributed evenly across all wells of several immunoSEQ 96-well plates, and each plate served as one replicate. For sorted subsets, each replicate PCR was loaded with roughly 200 ng genomic DNA, equivalent to about 33,000 T cell genomes. Purified libraries were measured with a Qubit 3.0 fluorometer, size-checked on a Bioanalyzer 2100, and measured again with the KAPA Library Quantification kit. Every immunoSEQ 96-well plate was sequenced on a dedicated single-read 150-cycle Illumina NextSeq 550 flow cell. Per the source publication's procedure: Because only junctional sequences without quality scores were contained in the immunoSEQ output, filtering matching that applied to full-length reads could not be performed. Sequences were annotated with PyIR, a Python wrapper for IgBLAST v1.9, and V/J genes and CDR3 were assigned using IMGT germline references. Any read was removed if the V/J assignment was weak (E-value above 1e-6), the CDR3 was missing, or the read contained stop codons, out-of-frame junctions, or ambiguous translated residues. A V3J clonotype was defined by an identical inferred V gene, J gene, and CDR3 amino acid sequence. The percentage overlap between two repertoires was calculated by dividing the number of shared unique clonotypes by the size of the smaller repertoire. Repertoire richness was assessed with RTK rarefaction, the Chao1 estimator, and Recon v2.1 estimates of unobserved clonotypes. Generation probabilities were computed with OLGA for all TCRbeta clonotypes obtained by the gDNA method from four donors. TCRdb stores this immuneACCESS table with in-frame sequences only. Part of the clones is absent; in the studies checked, under half of the shortfall reflects unresolved V genes, and no reason is known for the rest. The DNA was the basis for D and trimming; V, J and clone size are from that table. A total of 600,000 to 750,000 clones appear in this sample, around 90% of them only once. The top ten clones comprise 30% to 35% of the sample.

The sample comprised memory CD8+ T cells from PBMCs. This sample's cell subset or site label indicates: CD45RO+ cells pooled with CCR7-negative TemRA cells. The clonotype was recovered from a man between 18 and 29 years old in good health. Some clones in this sample may be carry-over from other donors' samples. The rearranged segments are TRBV14 and TRBJ2-1, with a tentative D gene TRBD1 over 6 matching bases. The CDR3 protein is CASSHSLGDINNEQFF. DNA sequence: TGTGCCAGCAGCCACTCTTTAGGGGACATCAACAATGAGCAGTTCTTC.